This record looks at one T cell receptor beta chain sequence and its context. No antigen is known for it. The data were produced by immunoSEQ multiplex PCR, yet TCRdb's version contains in-frame clones alone and is incomplete. The table has around 250,000 clones, around 88% seen once. This sample was taken from a study of Ad26.COV2.S vaccination and SARS-CoV-2 variants. Study background: Donor allocation was to the COV1001 Ad26.COV2.S trial arm. Overall study results and limits: Quantification of TCR breadth and depth may have yielded underestimates of total T cell responses.

Treatment given: roughly 20 received Ad26.COV2.S at low or high dose, single or two shots; 5 received placebo; per-sample allocation not given. Sampling happened 63 days after the first vaccine or placebo injection. It was an adult aged 18-55 years in Boston who was the donor. In the vaccine, an Ad26 vector expressed the SARS-CoV-2 spike of the Wuhan strain. The length of the CDR3 is 15 residues. Germline-derived CDR1 and CDR2 are SGHRS and YFSETQ. Trimming stripped 4 bases from V and 2 bases from J, with 15 bases between. The source is a person between 18 and 65 years old who received the Ad26.COV2.S COVID-19 vaccine or a placebo. The rearrangement uses TRBV5-1 and TRBJ2-5, with D hard to call. The source was peripheral blood, collected in a trial of Ad26.COV2.S vaccine versus placebo. CDR3: CASSAYSGLQETQYF. The CDR3 DNA is TGCGCCAGCAGCGCCTATTCCGGGTTACAAGAGACCCAGTACTTC. Filled out from reference TRBV5-1 and TRBJ2-5, the complete variable domain reads KAGVTQTPRYLIKTRGQQVTLSCSPISGHRSVSWYQQTPGQGLQFLFEYFSETQRNKGNFPGRFSGRQFSNSRSEMNVSTLELGDSALYLCASSAYSGLQETQYFGPGTRLLVL.